The clone carrying this T cell receptor beta chain was seen many times. Its antigen is undetermined. Via MiXCR, TCRdb re-called the RT-PCR reads, giving one row per CDR3 protein. This repertoire shows about 480,000 distinct CDR3 sequences, about 25% found once; its top ten account for around 1.8%. This entry belongs to a study of response to subunit inactivated influenza vaccine. Overall study findings and caveats: The authors offered the suggestion that each seasonal influenza vaccination recruits few new T cells.

Trimming removed 4 bases from V and 2 bases from J, with 10 bases in between. Germline lookup yields CDR1 SEHNR and CDR2 FQNEAQ (reference sequence). The CDR3 runs 14 residues. This TCR was recovered from a man aged 45-65 years who received an inactivated influenza vaccine. Specimen: CD4+ T cells sorted from PBMCs, collected around 5 days after vaccination. The chain carries TRBV7-9 and TRBJ2-3; D is undetermined. In DNA, the CDR3 is TGTGCCAGCAGCTCACAGCCTTCCACAGATACGCAGTATTTT. Translated, it gives CASSSQPSTDTQYF.